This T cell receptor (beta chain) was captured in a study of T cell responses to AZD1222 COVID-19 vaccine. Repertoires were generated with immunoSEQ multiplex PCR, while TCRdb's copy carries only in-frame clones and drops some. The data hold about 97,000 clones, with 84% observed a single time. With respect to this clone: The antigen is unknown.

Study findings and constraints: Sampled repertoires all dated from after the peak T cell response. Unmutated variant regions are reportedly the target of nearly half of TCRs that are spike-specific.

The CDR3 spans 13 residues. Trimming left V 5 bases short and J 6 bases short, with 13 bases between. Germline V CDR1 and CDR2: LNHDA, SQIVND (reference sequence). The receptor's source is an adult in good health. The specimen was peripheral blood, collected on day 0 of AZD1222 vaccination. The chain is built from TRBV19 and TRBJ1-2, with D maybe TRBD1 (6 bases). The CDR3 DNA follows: TGTGCCAGTAGTCTGGGGACACTGAATGGCTACACCTTC. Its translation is CASSLGTLNGYTF.